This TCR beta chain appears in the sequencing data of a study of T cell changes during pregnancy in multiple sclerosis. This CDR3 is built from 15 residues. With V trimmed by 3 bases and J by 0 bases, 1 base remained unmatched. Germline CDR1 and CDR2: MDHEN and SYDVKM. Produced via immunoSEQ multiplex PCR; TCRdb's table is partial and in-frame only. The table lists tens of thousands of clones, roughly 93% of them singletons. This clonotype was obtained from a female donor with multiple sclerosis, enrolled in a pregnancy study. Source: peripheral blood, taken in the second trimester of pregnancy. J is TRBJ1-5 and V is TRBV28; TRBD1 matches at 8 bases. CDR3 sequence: CASSLTGVSNQPQHF. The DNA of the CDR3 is TGTGCCAGCAGTTTGACAGGGGTTAGCAATCAGCCCCAGCATTTT.